These T cell receptor beta chains were read from a single sample in a study of PD-L1 blockade in urothelial cancer. Measured with immunoSEQ multiplex PCR; TCRdb has only the in-frame clones, and not every one. In the table there are around 53,000 clones, under 90% of which are singletons. The sample consisted of PBMCs, taken around atezolizumab (anti-PD-L1) treatment. The receptors stem from a man aged 40-49 years with urothelial cancer. Both conserved end residues are part of each CDR3. The order of the fields is V gene, D gene, clone size, J gene, CDR3 DNA, CDR3 protein. The D gene is left open where the match is weak. Size values are once, few and many counts, or a class for expanded clones, and some rows have none.

TRBV7-6	.	.	TRBJ1-3	TGTGCCAGCAGCCCCTTAGAGGGAAACACCATATATTTT	CASSPLEGNTIYF
TRBV28	TRBD2	.	TRBJ2-7	TGTGCCAGCTCGACTAGCGGGAGATCCGAGCAGTACTTC	CASSTSGRSEQYF
TRBV11-1	TRBD2	.	TRBJ2-1	TGTGCCAGCAGCTTAGTTCCAGCGGGAGGAGGTGGGGAGCAGTTCTTC	CASSLVPAGGGGEQFF
TRBV4-2	.	.	TRBJ1-1	TGTGCCAGCAGCCAAGGGGCCGTGAACACTGAAGCTTTCTTT	CASSQGAVNTEAFF
TRBV2	.	once	TRBJ1-1	TGTGCCAGCAGTCTTTCAGGGAACACTGAAGCTTTCTTT	CASSLSGNTEAFF
TRBV25-1	.	.	TRBJ1-1	TGTGCCAGCAGGGGTCCGGGGAAGAACACTGAAGCTTTCTTT	CASRGPGKNTEAFF
TRBV7-2	.	.	TRBJ2-2	TGTGCCAGCAGCTTGAGACTCGGACAAAACACCGGGGAGCTGTTTTTT	CASSLRLGQNTGELFF
TRBV18	TRBD2	.	TRBJ2-7	TGTGCCAGCTCACCAAATATTTGGGACCCGACTAGCGGATCCTACGAGCAGTACTTC	CASSPNIWDPTSGSYEQYF
TRBV7-2	.	.	TRBJ2-7	TGTGCCAGCAGCTTTTACGGTAAACTACCTAACGAGCAGTACTTC	CASSFYGKLPNEQYF
TRBV2	TRBD1	.	TRBJ1-2	TGTGCCAGCAGGGGGGACAGGGCATACTATGGCTACACCTTC	CASRGDRAYYGYTF
TRBV4-1	TRBD1	.	TRBJ1-5	TGCGCCAGCAGCCAAGAGCCCGGACAGGGGATATGGCAGCCCCAGCATTTT	CASSQEPGQGIWQPQHF
TRBV7-9	TRBD1	once	TRBJ2-7	TGTGCCAGCAGCGGGACAGGACTTTACGAGCAGTACTTC	CASSGTGLYEQYF
TRBV6-5	.	.	TRBJ2-3	TGTGCCAGCAGTTACTCGAGGTTTTCTAGCACAGATACGCAGTATTTT	CASSYSRFSSTDTQYF
TRBV5-5	TRBD2	.	TRBJ2-7	TGTGCCAGCAGCTGGACTAGCGGGCCCCACTCCGAGCAGTACTTC	CASSWTSGPHSEQYF
TRBV9	.	.	TRBJ1-4	TGTGCCAGCAGCGTAGCACAGGGAAGAGAAAAACTGTTTTTT	CASSVAQGREKLFF
TRBV4-1	TRBD2	.	TRBJ2-1	TGCGCCAGCAGCCGTACACTAGCGGGAGGTACCAATGAGCAGTTCTTC	CASSRTLAGGTNEQFF
TRBV5-4	.	.	TRBJ1-1	TGTGCCAGCAGCCACCGGACAGCGCCGAACACTGAAGCTTTCTTT	CASSHRTAPNTEAFF
TRBV15	.	.	TRBJ2-7	TGTGCCACCAGCAGAGATTGGGCCGCTCGCTACGAGCAGTACTTC	CATSRDWAARYEQYF
TRBV28	.	.	TRBJ1-3	TGTGCCATCCGGGGAGCTGGAAACACCATATATTTT	CAIRGAGNTIYF
TRBV19	.	.	TRBJ2-3	TGTGCCAGTAGCCCCCTAGACTCGGGTACGCAGTATTTT	CASSPLDSGTQYF
TRBV19	.	.	TRBJ2-7	TGTGCCAGTAGTATAGGCGGCGGGATTTCCTACGAGCAGTACTTC	CASSIGGGISYEQYF
TRBV15	TRBD2	.	TRBJ2-3	TGTGCCACCAGCCGGGAGGGGGATACGCAGTATTTT	CATSREGDTQYF
TRBV20-1	TRBD1	few	TRBJ2-7	TGCGCGGGACAGGCAAACTACGAGCAGTACTTC	CAGQANYEQYF
TRBV6-1	.	few	TRBJ1-1	TGTGCCAGCAGTCAGGGCCCGAACACTGAAGCTTTCTTT	CASSQGPNTEAFF
TRBV5-1	TRBD1	.	TRBJ2-5	TGCGCCAGCGGCGAGGGGGCAGAGACCCAGTACTTC	CASGEGAETQYF
TRBV5-4	TRBD2	.	TRBJ2-5	TGTGCCAGCAGCTTGGGACTAGCTGGAGAGACCCAGTACTTC	CASSLGLAGETQYF
TRBV27	TRBD1	.	TRBJ1-4	TGTGCCAGCAGTTTGGACAGGGTGGGTGAAAAACTGTTTTTT	CASSLDRVGEKLFF
TRBV4-1	TRBD1	.	TRBJ2-3	TGCGCCAGCAGCCACTCAGGGGGCAGAGGGGGGTACACAGATACGCAGTATTTT	CASSHSGGRGGYTDTQYF
TRBV19	.	.	TRBJ1-1	TGTGCCAGTGCCCGCACGGCGGCGACTGAAGCTTTCTTT	CASARTAATEAFF
TRBV7-9	.	once	TRBJ2-3	TGTGCCAGCAGCACGGTGCCCGATACGCAGTATTTT	CASSTVPDTQYF
TRBV9	.	.	TRBJ2-3	TGTGCCAGCAGTCTAGACTACGAAACTAGCACAGATACGCAGTATTTT	CASSLDYETSTDTQYF
TRBV27	TRBD1	.	TRBJ1-2	TGTGCCAGCCGGACTCTGGACAGGACTAACTATGGCTACACCTTC	CASRTLDRTNYGYTF
TRBV19	.	few	TRBJ1-1	TGTGCCAGTAGTACTCAAAGGGGGAACACTGAAGCTTTCTTT	CASSTQRGNTEAFF
TRBV19	.	.	TRBJ1-1	TGTGCCACAAGTGGGACTACGAACACTGAAGCTTTCTTT	CATSGTTNTEAFF